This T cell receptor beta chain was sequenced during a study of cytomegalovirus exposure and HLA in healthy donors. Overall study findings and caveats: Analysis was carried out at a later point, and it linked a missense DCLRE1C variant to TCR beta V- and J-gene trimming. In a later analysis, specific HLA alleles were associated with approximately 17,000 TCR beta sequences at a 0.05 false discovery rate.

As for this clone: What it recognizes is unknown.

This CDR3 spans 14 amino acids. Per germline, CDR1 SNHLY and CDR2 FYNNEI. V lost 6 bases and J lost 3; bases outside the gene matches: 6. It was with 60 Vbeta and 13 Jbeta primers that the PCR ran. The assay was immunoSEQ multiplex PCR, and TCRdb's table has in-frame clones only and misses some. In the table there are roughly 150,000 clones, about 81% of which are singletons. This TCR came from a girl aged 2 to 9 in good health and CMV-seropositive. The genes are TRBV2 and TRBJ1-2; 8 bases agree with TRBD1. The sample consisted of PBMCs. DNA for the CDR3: TGTGCCAGCAGCGCCGGGACAGGAGACTATGGCTACACCTTC. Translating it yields CASSAGTGDYGYTF. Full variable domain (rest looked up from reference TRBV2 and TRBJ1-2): EPEVTQTPSHQVTQMGQEVILRCVPISNHLYFYWYRQILGQKVEFLVSFYNNEISEKSEIFDDQFSVERPDGSNFTLKIRSTKLEDSAMYFCASSAGTGDYGYTFGSGTRLTVV.